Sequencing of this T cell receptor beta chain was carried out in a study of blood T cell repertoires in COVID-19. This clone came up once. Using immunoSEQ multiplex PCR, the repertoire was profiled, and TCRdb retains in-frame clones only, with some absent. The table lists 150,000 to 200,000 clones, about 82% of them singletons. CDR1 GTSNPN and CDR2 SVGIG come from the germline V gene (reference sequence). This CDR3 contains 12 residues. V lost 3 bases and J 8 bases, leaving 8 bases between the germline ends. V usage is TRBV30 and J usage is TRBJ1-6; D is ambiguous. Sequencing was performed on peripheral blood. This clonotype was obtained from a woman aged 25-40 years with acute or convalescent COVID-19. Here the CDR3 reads CAWRPEHSPLHF. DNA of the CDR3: TGTGCCTGGAGGCCCGAGCATTCACCCCTCCACTTT.